Included here is one TCR beta chain sequence, with context. Its cognate antigen is unknown. Memory CD4+ cells were the fraction left after CD45RA+ naive selection. Sequenced by immunoSEQ multiplex PCR; TCRdb stores in-frame clones only, minus some. The data show approximately 2.5 million clones, around 90% seen once. This specimen belongs to a study of shared clonotypes between healthy human individuals. Study results and limitations: The study's rarefaction showed incomplete sorted-subset sequencing despite large depth. Non-shared clonotypes had lower generation probabilities than clonotypes shared by all four sorted-subset donors. Among donors, the sharing of clonotypes was expected to be influenced by sequencing depth.

Germline V lookup: CDR1 SEHNR, CDR2 FQNEAQ (reference sequence). This CDR3 is built from 17 residues. Trimming took 6 bases from V and 1 from J; bases not matched to a gene: 4. The sequence was obtained from a man aged 18 to 30 in good health. The sample consisted of naive CD4+ T cells sorted from blood. Subset of the sample: CD45RA+ positively selected. The rearrangement links TRBV7-9 to TRBJ2-3; TRBD2 matches at 16 bases. In nucleotides, the CDR3 is TGTGCCAGCAGTGGGACTAGCGGGGGGGCCCGCACAGATACGCAGTATTTT. Protein sequence: CASSGTSGGARTDTQYF.